This T cell receptor beta chain was identified in a study of shared clonotypes between healthy human individuals. Study information: Donor composition was a couple of women and a few men, aged 18 to 49.

Healthy and HIV-negative, the adult donors had no recent acute infections or vaccinations. Researchers partitioned CD4+ cells into CD45RA+ naive and CD45RA-negative memory subsets. The table came from immunoSEQ multiplex PCR; TCRdb's copy has only in-frame clones and leaves some out. This table holds more than 2 million clones, roughly 96% found once. Trimming at V came to 0 bases and at J to 3 bases, leaving 6 bases not matched to a gene. CDR3 length: 18 residues. Per the germline V gene, CDR1 is SGDLS and CDR2 is YYNGEE. Sequencing input: naive CD4+ T cells sorted from blood. The subset here: CD45RA+ positively selected. This TCR was sampled from a man between 18 and 29 years old in good health. The chain joins TRBV9 to TRBJ2-6, with 10 bases aligning to TRBD2. For the CDR3, the DNA is TGTGCCAGCAGCGTAGGCCTAGCGGGAGAAGGTGGGGCCAACGTCCTGACTTTC. This translates into CASSVGLAGEGGANVLTF. Filled out from reference TRBV9 and TRBJ2-6, the complete variable domain reads DSGVTQTPKHLITATGQRVTLRCSPRSGDLSVYWYQQSLDQGLQFLIQYYNGEERAKGNILERFSAQQFPDLHSELNLSSLELGDSALYFCASSVGLAGEGGANVLTFGAGSRLTVL.